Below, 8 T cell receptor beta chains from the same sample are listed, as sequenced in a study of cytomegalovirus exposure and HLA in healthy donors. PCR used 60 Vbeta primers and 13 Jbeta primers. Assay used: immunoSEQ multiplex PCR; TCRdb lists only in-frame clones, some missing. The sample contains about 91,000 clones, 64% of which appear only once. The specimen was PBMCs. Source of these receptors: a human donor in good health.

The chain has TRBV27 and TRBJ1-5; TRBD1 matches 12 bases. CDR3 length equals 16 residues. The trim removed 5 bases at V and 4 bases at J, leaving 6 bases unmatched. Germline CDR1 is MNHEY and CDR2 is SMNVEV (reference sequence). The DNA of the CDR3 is TGTGCCAGCAGTGGGGGACAGGGGGCAGTAAATCAGCCCCAGCATTTT. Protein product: CASSGGQGAVNQPQHF.

For the CDR3, the DNA is TGTGCCAGCAGCTTAGGAACAGGCCACTCTGGAAACACCATATATTTT. It is translated as CASSLGTGHSGNTIYF. This chain uses TRBV11-2 with TRBJ1-3, with D possibly TRBD1 on 5 matching bases. Trimming cost V 1 base and J 0 bases, with 10 bases left between them. This CDR3 region has 16 residues. The germline V gene encodes CDR1 SGHAT and CDR2 FQNNGV.

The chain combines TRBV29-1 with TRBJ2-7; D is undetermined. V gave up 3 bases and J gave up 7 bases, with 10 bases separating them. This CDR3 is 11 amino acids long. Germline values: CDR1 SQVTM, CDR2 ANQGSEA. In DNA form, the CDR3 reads TGCAGCGTTGAGGAACAGAGTGAGCAGTACTTC. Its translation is CSVEEQSEQYF.

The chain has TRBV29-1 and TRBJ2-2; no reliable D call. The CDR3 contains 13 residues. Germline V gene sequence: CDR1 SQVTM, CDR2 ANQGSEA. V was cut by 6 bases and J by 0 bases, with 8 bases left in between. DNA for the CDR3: TGCAGCGTGAGAGGCCCGAACACCGGGGAGCTGTTTTTT. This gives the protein CSVRGPNTGELFF.

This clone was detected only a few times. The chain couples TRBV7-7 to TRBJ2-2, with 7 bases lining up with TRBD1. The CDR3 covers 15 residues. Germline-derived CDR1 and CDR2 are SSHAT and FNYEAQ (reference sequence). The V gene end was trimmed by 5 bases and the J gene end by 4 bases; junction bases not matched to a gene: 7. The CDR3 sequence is CASSRRDSSTGELFF. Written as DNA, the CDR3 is TGTGCCAGCAGCCGCCGGGACAGCTCCACCGGGGAGCTGTTTTTT.

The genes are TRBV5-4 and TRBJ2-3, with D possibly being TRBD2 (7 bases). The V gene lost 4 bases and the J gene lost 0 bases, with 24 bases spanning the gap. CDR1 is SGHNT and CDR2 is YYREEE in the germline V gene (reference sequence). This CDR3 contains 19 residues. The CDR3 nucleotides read TGTGCCAGCAGCCCGATCCGGGGGGCAAGAGTTGGAAGCACAGATACGCAGTATTTT. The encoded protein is CASSPIRGARVGSTDTQYF.

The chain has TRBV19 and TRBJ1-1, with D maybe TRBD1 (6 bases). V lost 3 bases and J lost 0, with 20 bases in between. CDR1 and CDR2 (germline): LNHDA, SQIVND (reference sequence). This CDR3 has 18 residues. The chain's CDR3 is CASSIAPYRVRVNTEAFF. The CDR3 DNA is TGTGCCAGTAGTATCGCCCCGTACAGGGTACGCGTGAACACTGAAGCTTTCTTT.

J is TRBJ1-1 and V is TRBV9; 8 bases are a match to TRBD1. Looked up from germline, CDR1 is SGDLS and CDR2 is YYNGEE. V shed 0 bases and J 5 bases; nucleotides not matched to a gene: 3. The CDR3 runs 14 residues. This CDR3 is CASSVEQGGTEAFF. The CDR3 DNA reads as TGTGCCAGCAGCGTAGAACAGGGGGGGACTGAAGCTTTCTTT.